This TCR beta chain was documented in a study of response to subunit inactivated influenza vaccine. General study findings and limits: Seasonal influenza vaccination, on each occasion, was suggested by the authors to recruit few new T cells.

TCRdb processed the RT-PCR reads anew with MiXCR; each CDR3 protein has one entry. Among hundreds of thousands of distinct CDR3 sequences listed, 11% to 15% were seen once. Germline V gene data show CDR1 as SQVTM and CDR2 as ANQGSEA. The CDR3 totals 13 residues. Trimming stripped 7 bases from V and 4 bases from J, with 16 bases between. A word on this clonotype: The antigen remains undetermined.

This rearrangement joins TRBV29-1 to TRBJ1-2, with no clear D. Here the sequenced sample was PBMCs from blood, taken approximately 15 days before vaccination. The TCR sequence derives from a man aged 50-59 years who received an inactivated influenza vaccine. The CDR3 region has the DNA TGCAGCGCCGGGCCCCCGGAAGGCTATGGCTACACCTTC. As protein: CSAGPPEGYGYTF.